This T cell receptor (beta chain) stems from a study of post-analysis software for immune sequencing data. Across the whole study: Relapsing-remitting, secondary progressive and progressive-relapsing forms made up the multiple sclerosis disease courses. General study results and limits: Normalized Chao1 diversity was significantly reduced in patients versus controls. TRBV5-6, TRBV5-1 and TRBV20-1 were among about 5 TRBV segments more frequent in patients than controls.

Trimming cost V 2 bases and J 4 bases; bases outside gene matches: 3. This CDR3 is 14 amino acids long. In germline, CDR1 is SGHRS, CDR2 YFSETQ. Remarks on this clonotype: Its antigen remains unidentified.

Unique molecular identifiers were present in the TCR beta cDNA libraries. TCRdb redid the calling of the PCR reads with MiXCR, one entry per CDR3 protein. The table includes about 500,000 distinct CDR3 sequences, approximately 45% detected once. Sequencing was done on a sample of blood. The V and J genes are TRBV5-1 and TRBJ1-3; 7 nucleotides line up with TRBD1. The receptor's source is a girl aged 5 to 17 with multiple sclerosis. The CDR3 coding sequence is TGCGCCAGCAGCTTACAGGGGAGCGGAAACACCATATATTTT. It codes for CASSLQGSGNTIYF. Using reference TRBV5-1 and TRBJ1-3 for the parts outside the CDR3, the full variable domain is KAGVTQTPRYLIKTRGQQVTLSCSPISGHRSVSWYQQTPGQGLQFLFEYFSETQRNKGNFPGRFSGRQFSNSRSEMNVSTLELGDSALYLCASSLQGSGNTIYFGEGSWLTVV.